This T cell receptor (beta chain) emerged from a study of blood T cell repertoires in COVID-19. The wider study: Acute and convalescent COVID-19 samples came from the United States, Italy and Spain. T cells, B-cell-depleted T cells, or PBMCs supplied cDNA or gDNA.

The CDR3 contains 15 residues. With 1 base clipped from V and 6 bases from J, the junction kept 6 bases outside the gene matches. The germline V gene encodes CDR1 SGHNT and CDR2 YYREEE (reference sequence). Original methodology: Using reference gene primer amplification, nucleated cell counts were estimated. TCRdb keeps only in-frame clones here, not all; method: immunoSEQ multiplex PCR. Clonal size and the V and J genes are those of that table, whereas D and trimming came from the DNA. The sample holds more than 150,000 clones, about nine tenths seen once. The material sequenced was peripheral blood. The chain recombines TRBV5-4 with TRBJ2-2; 7 nucleotides line up with TRBD1. The clonotype was recovered from a woman in her seventies with acute or convalescent COVID-19. The CDR3 DNA is TGTGCCAGCAGCTTGTATACAGGGGTTCCCGGGGAGCTGTTTTTT. Encoded protein: CASSLYTGVPGELFF.